The 21 T cell receptor beta chains presented below share a single source sample, sequenced in a study of T cells after yellow fever vaccination. TCRdb re-derived calls from the 5' RACE reads in MiXCR, one entry per CDR3 protein. Of some 290,000 distinct CDR3 sequences in the sample, about 10% were seen once. The sample in question was CD4+ T cells sorted from PBMCs, obtained 45 days after the yellow fever booster vaccination. The source is a man aged 18 to 30 who received the YFV17D yellow fever vaccine.

In this sample, this clonotype turned up many times. The chain carries TRBV5-1 and TRBJ2-3, with D unresolved. Looked up from germline, CDR1 is SGHRS and CDR2 is YFSETQ. Trimming left V 4 bases short and J 2 bases short, with 11 bases between. The CDR3 is 14 amino acids. CDR3 sequence: CASSKDGYTDTQYF. For the CDR3, the DNA is TGCGCCAGCAGCAAGGACGGATACACAGATACGCAGTATTTT.

This clonotype was observed many times. V and J are TRBV12-3 or TRBV12-4 and TRBJ2-3; 9 positions match TRBD2. The V and J ends lost 4 bases and 2 bases, in that order; junction bases with no gene match: 7. The CDR3 length is 16 residues. The CDR3 coding sequence is TGTGCCAGCAGTTCGACTAGCGGCTTCTTCACAGATACGCAGTATTTT. This gives the protein CASSSTSGFFTDTQYF.

This clonotype was recorded a few times. The chain has TRBV29-1 and TRBJ2-7; D not certain. V dropped 6 bases and J dropped 3 bases, with 15 bases sitting between them. The germline CDR1 and CDR2 sequences are SQVTM and ANQGSEA. CDR3 length: 13 residues. CDR3 nucleotides: TGCAGCGTCCAAAGGACCTCGTTCTACGAGCAGTACTTC. Its translation is CSVQRTSFYEQYF.

The rearrangement joins TRBV7-9 to TRBJ2-7; the D call may be TRBD1 or TRBD2 (5 bases each). Germline CDR1 is SEHNR and CDR2 is FQNEAQ (reference sequence). The germline V and J ends were trimmed by 1 base and 10 bases, with 14 bases remaining between them. The CDR3 runs to 13 residues. The CDR3 DNA follows: TGTGCCAGCAGCTTAGAGCATTGGGGGATACAGTACTTC. Amino acids: CASSLEHWGIQYF.

The chain combines TRBV2 with TRBJ1-5; 9 positions agree with TRBD1. V shed 3 bases, J shed 6 bases, and the junction held 9 bases outside the gene matches. Looked up from germline, CDR1 is SNHLY and CDR2 is FYNNEI. The length of the CDR3 is 16 residues. The CDR3 DNA follows: TGTGCCAGCAGTGATAGGTACAGGGGGCAGGGTCAGCCCCAGCATTTT. This sequence encodes CASSDRYRGQGQPQHF.

This clonotype appeared a few times. The chain joins TRBV2 to TRBJ2-2; TRBD2 agrees at 10 bases. Germline V gives CDR1 SNHLY, CDR2 FYNNEI. Trimming at V came to 2 bases and at J to 1 base, leaving 4 bases not matched to a gene. The CDR3 has 17 amino acids. This CDR3 reads CASSERLAGRNTGELFF. DNA of the CDR3: TGTGCCAGCAGTGAAAGACTAGCGGGCCGGAACACCGGGGAGCTGTTTTTT.

The gene calls are TRBV7-3 and TRBJ2-6, with TRBD1 as a possible D gene (5 bases). The V gene lost 5 bases and the J gene lost 0 bases, with 23 bases spanning the gap. The CDR3 is 20 amino acids. CDR1 SGHTA and CDR2 FQGTGA come from the germline V gene. Here the CDR3 reads CASSPKYRSEGNSGANVLTF. The CDR3 DNA follows: TGTGCCAGCAGCCCAAAGTACAGGTCCGAAGGGAACTCTGGGGCCAACGTCCTGACTTTC.

In its sample, this clonotype was seen many times. This chain joins TRBV5-1 and TRBJ2-3; D ambiguous. CDR1 is SGHRS and CDR2 is YFSETQ in the germline V gene. The CDR3 consists of 14 residues. Trimming stripped 0 bases from V and 4 bases from J, with 9 bases between. The CDR3 bases are TGCGCCAGCAGCTTGGGGACCGGCGCAGATACGCAGTATTTT. Encoded protein: CASSLGTGADTQYF.

The sample holds a few counts of this clonotype. This chain links TRBV4-3 with TRBJ1-1; no firm D call. Germline V gene sequence: CDR1 LGHNA, CDR2 YSLEER. The CDR3 totals 15 residues. Trimming stripped 4 bases from V and 4 bases from J, with 16 bases between. CDR3 protein: CASSPNPGATTEAFF. In nucleotides, the CDR3 is TGCGCCAGCAGCCCGAACCCGGGCGCCACCACTGAAGCTTTCTTT.

This clonotype was seen ten or more times. V gene TRBV20-1 combines with J gene TRBJ1-4, with 8 nucleotides matching TRBD1. The CDR3 sequence is 15 residues long. Losses at the gene ends were 3 bases for V and 8 bases for J; bases not matched to a gene: 11. In germline, CDR1 is DFQATT, CDR2 SNEGSKA (reference sequence). Written as DNA, the CDR3 is TGCAGTGCTAGCCTGAACCGGGACAGGCGGGAAAAACTGTTTTTT. It yields the protein CSASLNRDRREKLFF.

CDR3 coding DNA: TGCAGTGCTAGTCCAGGGCGGTATAATGAAAAACTGTTTTTT. This codes for CSASPGRYNEKLFF. This rearrangement joins TRBV20-1 to TRBJ1-4, with a possible D match to TRBD1 (5 bases). The CDR3 runs 14 residues. The germline V and J ends were trimmed by 3 bases and 4 bases, with 12 bases remaining between them. Germline values: CDR1 DFQATT, CDR2 SNEGSKA (reference sequence).

The chain joins TRBV7-3 to TRBJ2-1; 13 nucleotides line up with TRBD2. The CDR3 is made up of 16 amino acids. Germline loops: CDR1 SGHTA, CDR2 FQGTGA. V shed 5 bases, J shed 9 bases, and the junction held 10 bases outside the gene matches. The CDR3 bases are TGTGCCAGCAGCCCGACTAGCGGGGGGTATGGAGGTGAGCAGTTCTTC. Residues: CASSPTSGGYGGEQFF.

V is TRBV20-1 and J is TRBJ2-3, with D perhaps TRBD2 (6 bases). Trimming stripped 6 bases from V and 5 bases from J, with 24 bases between. The CDR3 has 16 residues. Germline V gene data show CDR1 as DFQATT and CDR2 as SNEGSKA (reference sequence). CDR3 nucleotide sequence: TGCAGTGCCCTATCGAAAACTAGCATTTCTAGAGATACGCAGTATTTT. Translating gives CSALSKTSISRDTQYF.

The gene calls are TRBV4-3 and TRBJ1-4, with D tentatively TRBD1 (5 bases). The CDR3 covers 15 residues. Trimming removed 2 bases from V and 4 bases from J, with 11 bases in between. Looked up from germline, CDR1 is LGHNA and CDR2 is YSLEER. CDR3 loop: CASSQLGGDNEKLFF. The CDR3 region has the DNA TGCGCCAGCAGCCAATTGGGAGGGGATAATGAAAAACTGTTTTTT.

This clonotype was detected a few times. The rearrangement uses TRBV25-1 and TRBJ2-3; D perhaps matches TRBD2 (5 bases). Germline loops: CDR1 MGHDK, CDR2 SYGVNS. V shed 2 bases and J shed 8 bases, with 14 bases lying between them. The CDR3 has 14 residues. The CDR3: CASSEGGARATQYF. The DNA for the CDR3 is TGTGCCAGCAGTGAAGGAGGCGCTAGGGCTACGCAGTATTTT.

This clonotype was observed a handful of times. This chain joins TRBV28 and TRBJ2-5, with 9 bases that match TRBD1. The CDR3 length is 17 residues. Germline loops: CDR1 MDHEN, CDR2 SYDVKM. J gave up 4 bases and V 0 bases, and 9 bases lay outside the gene matches. CDR3 loop: CASSLWTGQGKLETQYF. In DNA form, the CDR3 reads TGTGCCAGCAGTTTATGGACGGGACAGGGCAAATTAGAGACCCAGTACTTC.

This clonotype came up many times. V gene TRBV5-1 combines with J gene TRBJ1-3, with a weak D call TRBD1 (5 bases). V lost 0 bases and J 3 bases, leaving 10 bases between the germline ends. The germline V gene has CDR1 SGHRS and CDR2 YFSETQ. The CDR3 totals 15 residues. The CDR3 DNA reads TGCGCCAGCAGCTTGGGCCCAGGGAGTGGAAACACCATATATTTT. It is translated as CASSLGPGSGNTIYF.

The sample holds a few counts of this clonotype. V and J are TRBV5-1 and TRBJ2-5; 9 bases match TRBD1. The V and J ends lost 4 bases and 3 bases, in that order; junction bases with no gene match: 4. The length of the CDR3 is 14 residues. In germline, CDR1 is SGHRS, CDR2 YFSETQ. The CDR3: CASSRGQGKETQYF. The CDR3 DNA sequence: TGCGCCAGCAGCAGGGGACAGGGTAAAGAGACCCAGTACTTC.

There are a few counts of this clonotype. V and J are TRBV11-1 and TRBJ2-3; D gene unclear. Per the germline V gene, CDR1 is SGHAT and CDR2 is FQDESV (reference sequence). The length of the CDR3 is 16 residues. The V gene lost 6 bases and the J gene lost 2 bases, with 18 bases spanning the gap. CDR3 nucleotide sequence: TGTGCCAGCAGGCGAGGCGATTACAGAACCACAGATACGCAGTATTTT. It codes for CASRRGDYRTTDTQYF.

The V call is TRBV29-1, the J call TRBJ2-2, with TRBD1 identical over 11 bases. CDR1 and CDR2 from the germline V gene are SQVTM and ANQGSEA. This CDR3 is built from 15 residues. The V segment lost 2 bases and the J segment 7 bases; nucleotides outside the gene matches: 6. The CDR3 protein is CSVETRTGGHGELFF. Written as DNA, the CDR3 is TGCAGCGTTGAAACTCGGACAGGGGGCCACGGGGAGCTGTTTTTT.

This clonotype was found a few times. The chain couples TRBV6-5 to TRBJ2-5; 9 nucleotides agree with TRBD1. The CDR3 is 16 amino acids. CDR1 is MNHEY, CDR2 SVGAGI, per germline. The junction had 8 bases not matched to a gene; V was cut back by 6 bases and J by 0 bases. The CDR3 DNA is TGTGCCAGCAGCCTGGGGACAGGGCTGTACCAAGAGACCCAGTACTTC. Translating gives CASSLGTGLYQETQYF.